This TCR beta chain was profiled in a study of T cells in Graves' hyperthyroidism and ophthalmopathy. In its sample, this clonotype was seen many times. Per the germline V gene, CDR1 is SEHNR and CDR2 is FQNEAQ (reference sequence). CDR3 size: 14 residues. V was pared by 0 bases and J by 0 bases, with 5 bases between. It was RNA transcripts that yielded the amplified TCR beta CDR3 regions. TCR CDR3 regions were first amplified by RT-PCR with HTBI primers. A single record per CDR3 protein comes from TCRdb applying MiXCR to the multiplex PCR reads. The table includes about 590,000 distinct CDR3 sequences, approximately 15% detected once.

The rearrangement joins TRBV7-9 to TRBJ1-1; D is ambiguous. The sequenced sample was blood. The receptor's source is a woman aged 18-35 years with Graves' ophthalmopathy. CDR3 nucleotide sequence: TGTGCCAGCAGCTTAGCCGCGGTGAACACTGAAGCTTTCTTT. This sequence encodes CASSLAAVNTEAFF.